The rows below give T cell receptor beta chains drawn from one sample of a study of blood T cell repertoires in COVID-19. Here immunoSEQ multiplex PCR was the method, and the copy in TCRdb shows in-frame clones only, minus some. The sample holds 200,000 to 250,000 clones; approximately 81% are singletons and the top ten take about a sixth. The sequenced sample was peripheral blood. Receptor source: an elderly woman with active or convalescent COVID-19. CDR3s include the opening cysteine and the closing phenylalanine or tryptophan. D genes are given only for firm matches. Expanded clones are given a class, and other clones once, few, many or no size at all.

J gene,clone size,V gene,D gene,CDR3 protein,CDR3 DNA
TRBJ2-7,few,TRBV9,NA,CASSATSGTLYEQYF,TGTGCCAGCAGCGCCACCTCCGGGACTCTCTACGAGCAGTACTTC
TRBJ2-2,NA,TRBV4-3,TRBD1,CASSYSGTGETGELFF,TGCGCCAGCAGCTACTCCGGGACAGGGGAAACCGGGGAGCTGTTTTTT
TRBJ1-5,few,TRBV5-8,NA,CASSFNNQPQHF,TGTGCCAGCAGCTTTAACAATCAGCCCCAGCATTTT
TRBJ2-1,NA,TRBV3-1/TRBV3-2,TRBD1,CASSPIFAPGTGDFNEQFF,TGTGCCAGCAGCCCAATATTTGCCCCCGGGACAGGGGACTTCAATGAGCAGTTCTTC
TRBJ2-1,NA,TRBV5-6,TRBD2,CASSLSGLAGKNEQFF,TGTGCCAGCAGCTTGTCTGGACTAGCGGGAAAAAATGAGCAGTTCTTC
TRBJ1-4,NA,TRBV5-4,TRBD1,CASSQDRLNEKLFF,TGTGCCAGCAGCCAGGACAGGCTTAATGAAAAACTGTTTTTT
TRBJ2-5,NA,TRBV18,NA,CASSPRSGGQETQYF,TGTGCCAGCTCACCAAGATCTGGAGGGCAAGAGACCCAGTACTTC
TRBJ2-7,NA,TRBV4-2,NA,CASSQGGGISYEQYF,TGTGCCAGCAGCCAAGGGGGCGGGATCTCCTACGAGCAGTACTTC
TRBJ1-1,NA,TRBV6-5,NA,CASTQREGRAFF,TGTGCCAGCACCCAAAGGGAGGGTAGGGCTTTCTTT
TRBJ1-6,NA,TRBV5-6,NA,CASSADPQDTYNSPLHF,TGTGCCAGCAGCGCAGATCCACAGGACACTTATAATTCACCCCTCCACTTT
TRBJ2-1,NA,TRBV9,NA,CASSAAARRTNEQFF,TGTGCCAGCAGCGCCGCGGCACGAAGAACCAATGAGCAGTTCTTC
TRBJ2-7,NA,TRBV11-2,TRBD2,CASSIPSGGSYEQYF,TGTGCCAGCAGTATTCCCTCGGGGGGTTCCTACGAGCAGTACTTC
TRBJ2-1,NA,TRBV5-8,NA,CASSLGSRSYNEQFF,TGTGCCAGCAGCTTGGGTAGCCGCTCCTACAATGAGCAGTTCTTC
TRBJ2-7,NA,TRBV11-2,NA,CASSLASLREQYF,TGTGCCAGCAGCTTAGCATCCCTGCGCGAGCAGTACTTC
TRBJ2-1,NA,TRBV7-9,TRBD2,CASSSASGSRAFNEQFF,TGTGCCAGCAGCTCGGCTAGCGGGAGTCGGGCCTTCAATGAGCAGTTCTTC
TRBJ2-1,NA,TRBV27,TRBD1,CASSQGGRAGEQFF,TGTGCCAGCTCACAGGGGGGCAGGGCGGGTGAGCAGTTCTTC
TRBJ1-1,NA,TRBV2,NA,CASSPRTENTEAFF,TGTGCCAGCAGTCCCAGGACAGAGAACACTGAAGCTTTCTTT
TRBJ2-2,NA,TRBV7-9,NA,CASSLEKGRTRELFF,TGTGCCAGCAGCTTAGAAAAGGGGCGCACCAGGGAGCTGTTTTTT